This TCR beta chain was recovered during a study of memory CD4+ T cells and cytomegalovirus serostatus. Findings and limits, study-wide: Each of 65 to 75 CMV-associated TCRbeta sequences occurred in one to five individuals.

This CDR3 contains 16 residues. Unmatched junction bases numbered 6, after V lost 0 bases and J lost 4 bases. Germline V gene data show CDR1 as KGHSH and CDR2 as LQKENI. Comments on this clone: What it recognizes is unknown.

The sort gate was single viable CD3+CD4+CD8-CD45RO+ cells for memory CD4+ T cells. Total CD4+ T cells were enriched by CD4 positive selection. Profiling relied on immunoSEQ multiplex PCR, and the TCRdb table lists in-frame clones only, not all of them. This sample has about 61,000 clones; more than 75% occur once, and the top ten carry nearly 0.9%. The chain employs TRBV18 and TRBJ1-2; 9 nucleotides line up with TRBD1. The sequenced sample was memory CD4+ T cells from blood. This clonotype originated in an adult in good health and CMV-seronegative. The CDR3 sequence: CASSPPRTGGFYGYTF. The CDR3, as DNA: TGTGCCAGCTCACCACCAAGAACAGGGGGCTTCTATGGCTACACCTTC.